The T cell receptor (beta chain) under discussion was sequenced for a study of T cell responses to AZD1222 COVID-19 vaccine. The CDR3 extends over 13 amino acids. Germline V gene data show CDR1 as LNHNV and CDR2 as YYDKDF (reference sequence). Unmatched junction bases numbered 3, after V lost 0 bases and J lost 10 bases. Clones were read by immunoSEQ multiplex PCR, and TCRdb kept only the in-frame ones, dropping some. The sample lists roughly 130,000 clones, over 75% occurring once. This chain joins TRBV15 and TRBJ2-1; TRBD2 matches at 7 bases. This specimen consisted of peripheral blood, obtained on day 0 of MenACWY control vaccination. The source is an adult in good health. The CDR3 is CATSRDLGGEQFF. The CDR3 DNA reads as TGTGCCACCAGCAGAGATCTCGGGGGGGAGCAGTTCTTC.